This T cell receptor (beta chain) was identified in a study of blood T cell repertoires in COVID-19. In the study overall: PBMCs, B-cell-depleted T cells, or T cells were the source of the cDNA or gDNA that made up the material.

Using immunoSEQ multiplex PCR, the repertoire was profiled, and TCRdb retains in-frame clones only, with some absent. The data contain around 240,000 clones, about 90% of them singletons. Germline V gene sequence: CDR1 PRHDT, CDR2 FYEKMQ (reference sequence). The CDR3 sequence is 16 residues long. With V trimmed by 4 bases and J by 4 bases, 6 bases remained unmatched. The receptor was derived from a human donor in a cohort exposed to, infected with or recovered from COVID-19 (not recorded which). The donor label of this sample is uncertain. Sequencing was carried out using PBMCs or T cells enriched from blood (not recorded which). This chain links TRBV13 with TRBJ1-5; the match to TRBD1 covers 11 bases. The CDR3 bases are TGTGCCAGCAGCTCGAGCGGGACAGGGGGGAATCAGCCCCAGCATTTT. Its protein is CASSSSGTGGNQPQHF. The whole variable domain, remainder taken from reference TRBV13 and TRBJ1-5, is AAGVIQSPRHLIKEKRETATLKCYPIPRHDTVYWYQQGPGQDPQFLISFYEKMQSDKGSIPDRFSAQQFSDYHSELNMSSLELGDSALYFCASSSSGTGGNQPQHFGDGTRLSIL.